The next 8 T cell receptor beta chains were all read from a single sample in a study of graft-versus-host responses after intestinal transplantation. Libraries were prepared by immunoSEQ multiplex PCR; TCRdb keeps only in-frame clonotypes and omits some of them. The sample records tens of thousands of clones, 80% to 85% being singletons. The material sequenced was PBMCs, taken about 1,000 days after transplant. Receptors were obtained from a human patient who received an intestinal transplant, so some T cells may come from the graft donor.

CDR3 region: CASSEGLGGADTQYF. The DNA for the CDR3 is TGTGCCAGCAGTGAAGGCTTGGGGGGCGCAGATACGCAGTATTTT. The genes are TRBV6-1 and TRBJ2-3, with D possibly being TRBD1 or TRBD2 (6 bases each). Germline CDR1 reads MNHNS; CDR2 reads SASEGT. Trimming took 1 base from V and 4 from J, leaving 12 bases between them. This CDR3 is built from 15 residues.

The V and J genes are TRBV7-9 and TRBJ2-1, with D unresolved. The V end lost 0 bases, the J end lost 3 bases, and 0 bases lay between the germline ends. Germline values: CDR1 SEHNR, CDR2 FQNEAQ (reference sequence). The CDR3 consists of 12 residues. The chain's CDR3 is CASSLAYNEQFF. The DNA for the CDR3 is TGTGCCAGCAGCTTAGCCTACAATGAGCAGTTCTTC. Based on the CDR3 plus reference TRBV7-9 and TRBJ2-1, the full variable domain is DTGVSQNPRHKITKRGQNVTFRCDPISEHNRLYWYRQTLGQGPEFLTYFQNEAQLEKSRLLSDRFSAERPKGSFSTLEIQRTEQGDSAMYLCASSLAYNEQFFGPGTRLTVL.

The chain carries TRBV25-1 and TRBJ1-4; D remains ambiguous. This CDR3 region has 15 residues. The ends were cut back, 4 bases at V and 3 bases at J, with 12 bases in the middle. Germline assignment: CDR1 MGHDK and CDR2 SYGVNS. In DNA form, the CDR3 reads TGTGCCAGCAGTGGTTACCGGTCGCCTAATGAAAAACTGTTTTTT. Translation gives CASSGYRSPNEKLFF.

The chain uses TRBV5-8 and TRBJ1-1; no firm D call. CDR1 is SGHTS and CDR2 is YDEGEE in the germline V gene. The V and J ends lost 4 bases and 7 bases respectively, with 11 bases between them. This CDR3 contains 12 residues. CDR3 sequence: CASSRRTNEAFF. DNA for the CDR3: TGTGCCAGCAGCCGAAGGACGAATGAAGCTTTCTTT.

The rearrangement links TRBV7-9 to TRBJ2-1; no definite D call. The V gene lost 7 bases and the J gene lost 0 bases, with 16 bases spanning the gap. CDR1 SEHNR and CDR2 FQNEAQ come from the germline V gene (reference sequence). This CDR3 region has 16 residues. The CDR3 nucleotides read TGTGCCAGCACCTCACAGAAATCAATCTCCTACAATGAGCAGTTCTTC. Protein product: CASTSQKSISYNEQFF.

The V gene is TRBV6-1, the J gene TRBJ2-2; 9 nucleotides line up with TRBD1. The CDR3 sequence is 18 residues long. J gave up 5 bases and V 1 base, and 11 bases lay outside the gene matches. CDR1 and CDR2 (germline): MNHNS, SASEGT. CDR3 residues: CASSEGTGERVTTGELFF. As DNA, the CDR3 is TGTGCCAGCAGTGAAGGGACAGGGGAGAGGGTAACGACCGGGGAGCTGTTTTTT.

The chain joins TRBV19 to TRBJ1-1; D perhaps matches TRBD1 (5 bases). Trimming took 6 bases from V and 1 from J, leaving 9 bases between them. This CDR3 has 13 residues. Per germline, CDR1 LNHDA and CDR2 SQIVND (reference sequence). The CDR3 DNA follows: TGTGCCAGTAGATGGGGCCAGAACACTGAAGCTTTCTTT. Amino acids: CASRWGQNTEAFF.

The chain uses TRBV19 and TRBJ2-5; possible D gene TRBD2, 5 bases. CDR3 length: 15 amino acids. CDR1 and CDR2 (germline): LNHDA, SQIVND (reference sequence). V was clipped by 3 bases and J by 0 bases, with 11 bases between them. Written as DNA, the CDR3 is TGTGCCAGTAGTATTTCCAGCGGCGACCAAGAGACCCAGTACTTC. Its protein is CASSISSGDQETQYF.